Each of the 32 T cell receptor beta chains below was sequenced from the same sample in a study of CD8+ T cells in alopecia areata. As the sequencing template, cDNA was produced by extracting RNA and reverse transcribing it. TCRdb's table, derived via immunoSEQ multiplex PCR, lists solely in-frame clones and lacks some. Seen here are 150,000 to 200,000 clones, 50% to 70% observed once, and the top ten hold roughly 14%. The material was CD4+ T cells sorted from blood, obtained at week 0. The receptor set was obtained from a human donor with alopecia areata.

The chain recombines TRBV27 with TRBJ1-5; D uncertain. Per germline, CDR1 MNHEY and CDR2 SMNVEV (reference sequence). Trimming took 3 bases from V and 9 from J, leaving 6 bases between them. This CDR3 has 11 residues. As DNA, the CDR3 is TGTGCCAGCAGTTTCAGGATGCCCCAGCATTTT. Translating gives CASSFRMPQHF.

The CDR3 nucleotides are TGCGCCAGCAGGGATCGGTGGGGGGTGAACACTGAAGCTTTCTTT. Amino acids: CASRDRWGVNTEAFF. The chain couples TRBV23-1 to TRBJ1-1; possibly TRBD1 for D (5 bases). TRBV23-1 is noted as an ORF with a role that remains uncertain. The CDR3 totals 15 residues. V gave up 6 bases and J gave up 0 bases, with 14 bases separating them.

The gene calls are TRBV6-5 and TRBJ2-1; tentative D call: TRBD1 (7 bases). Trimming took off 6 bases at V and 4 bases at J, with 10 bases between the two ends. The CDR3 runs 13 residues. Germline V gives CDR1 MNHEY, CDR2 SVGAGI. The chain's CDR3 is CASRRDSYNEQFF. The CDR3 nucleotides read TGTGCCAGCAGGCGGGACAGTTACAATGAGCAGTTCTTC.

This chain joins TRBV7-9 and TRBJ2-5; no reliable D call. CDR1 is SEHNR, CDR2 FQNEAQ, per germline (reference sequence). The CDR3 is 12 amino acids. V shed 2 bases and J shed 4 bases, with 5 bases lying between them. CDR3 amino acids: CASSLPRETQYF. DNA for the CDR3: TGTGCCAGCAGCTTACCTAGAGAGACCCAGTACTTC. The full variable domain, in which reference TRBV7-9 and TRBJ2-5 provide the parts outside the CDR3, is DTGVSQNPRHKITKRGQNVTFRCDPISEHNRLYWYRQTLGQGPEFLTYFQNEAQLEKSRLLSDRFSAERPKGSFSTLEIQRTEQGDSAMYLCASSLPRETQYFGPGTRLLVL.

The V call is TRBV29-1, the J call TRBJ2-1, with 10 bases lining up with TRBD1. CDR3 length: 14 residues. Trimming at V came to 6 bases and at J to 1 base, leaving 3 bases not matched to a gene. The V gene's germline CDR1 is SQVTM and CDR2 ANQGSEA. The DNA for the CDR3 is TGCAGCGTCGGGACAGGGGAGTCCTACAATGAGCAGTTCTTC. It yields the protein CSVGTGESYNEQFF.

The CDR3 reads CASSDQGQRMGRGYTF. The CDR3 DNA is TGTGCCAGCAGCGACCAGGGACAGAGAATGGGAAGAGGCTACACCTTC. V is TRBV6-6 and J is TRBJ1-2, with 7 positions matching TRBD1. V lost 6 bases and J lost 8; bases outside the gene matches: 18. Germline CDR1 is MNHNY and CDR2 is SVGAGI (reference sequence). CDR3 length: 16 amino acids.

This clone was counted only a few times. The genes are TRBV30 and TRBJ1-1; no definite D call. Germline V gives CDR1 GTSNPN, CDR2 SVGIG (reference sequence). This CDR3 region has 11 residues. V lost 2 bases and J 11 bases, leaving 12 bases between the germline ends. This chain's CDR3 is CAWSFGERAFF. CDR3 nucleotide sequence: TGTGCCTGGAGTTTTGGGGAACGTGCTTTCTTT.

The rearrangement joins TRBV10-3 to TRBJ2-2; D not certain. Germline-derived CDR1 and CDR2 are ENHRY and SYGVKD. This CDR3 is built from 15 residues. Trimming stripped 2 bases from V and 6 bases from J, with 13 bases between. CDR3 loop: CAISEAKAVPGELFF. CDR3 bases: TGTGCCATCAGTGAGGCGAAAGCTGTGCCCGGGGAGCTGTTTTTT.

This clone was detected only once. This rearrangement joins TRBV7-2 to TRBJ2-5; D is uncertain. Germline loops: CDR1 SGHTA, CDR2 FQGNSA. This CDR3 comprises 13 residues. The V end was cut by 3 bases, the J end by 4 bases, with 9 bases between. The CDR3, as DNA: TGTGCCAGCAGCTTCCCCCCTACAGAGACCCAGTACTTC. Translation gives CASSFPPTETQYF.

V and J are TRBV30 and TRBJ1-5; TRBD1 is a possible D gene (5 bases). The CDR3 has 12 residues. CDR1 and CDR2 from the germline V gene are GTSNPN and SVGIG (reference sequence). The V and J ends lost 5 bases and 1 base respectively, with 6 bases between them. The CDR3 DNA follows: TGTGCCTGGCAGGGAAGCAATCAGCCCCAGCATTTT. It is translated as CAWQGSNQPQHF.

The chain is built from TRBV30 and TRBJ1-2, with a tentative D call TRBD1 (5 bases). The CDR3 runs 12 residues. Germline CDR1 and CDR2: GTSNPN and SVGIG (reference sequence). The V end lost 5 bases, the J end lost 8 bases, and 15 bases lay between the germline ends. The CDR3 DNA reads TGTGCCTGGGGACCCGGGCAGGGCGGCTACACCTTC. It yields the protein CAWGPGQGGYTF.

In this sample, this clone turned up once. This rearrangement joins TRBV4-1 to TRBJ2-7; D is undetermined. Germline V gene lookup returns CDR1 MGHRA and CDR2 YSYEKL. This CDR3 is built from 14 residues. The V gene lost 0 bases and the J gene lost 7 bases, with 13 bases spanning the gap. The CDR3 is CASSQEYPRQEQYF. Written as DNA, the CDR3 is TGCGCCAGCAGCCAAGAATACCCGAGGCAAGAGCAGTACTTC.

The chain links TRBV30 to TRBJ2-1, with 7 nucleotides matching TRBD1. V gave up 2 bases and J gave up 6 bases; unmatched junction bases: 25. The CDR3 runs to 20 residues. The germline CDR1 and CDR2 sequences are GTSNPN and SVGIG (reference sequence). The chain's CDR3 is CAWSSDRVSAGTTPRNEQFF. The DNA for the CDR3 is TGTGCCTGGAGTTCTGACAGGGTCAGCGCCGGAACAACCCCGCGCAATGAGCAGTTCTTC. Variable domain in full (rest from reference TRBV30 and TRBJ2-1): SQTIHQWPATLVQPVGSPLSLECTVEGTSNPNLYWYRQAAGRGLQLLFYSVGIGQISSEVPQNLSASRPQDRQFILSSKKLLLSDSGFYLCAWSSDRVSAGTTPRNEQFFGPGTRLTVL.

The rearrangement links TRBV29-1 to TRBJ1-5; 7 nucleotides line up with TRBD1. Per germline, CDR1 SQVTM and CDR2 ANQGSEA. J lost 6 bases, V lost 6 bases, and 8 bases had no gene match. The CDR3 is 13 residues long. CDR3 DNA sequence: TGCAGCGTGCGCGACAGGGATGGTCAGCCCCAGCATTTT. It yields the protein CSVRDRDGQPQHF.

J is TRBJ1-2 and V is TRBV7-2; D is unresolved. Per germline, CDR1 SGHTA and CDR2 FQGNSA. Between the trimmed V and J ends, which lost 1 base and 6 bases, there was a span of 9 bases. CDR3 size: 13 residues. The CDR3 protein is CASSLEIPHGYTF. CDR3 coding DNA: TGTGCCAGCAGCTTAGAAATCCCCCATGGCTACACCTTC.

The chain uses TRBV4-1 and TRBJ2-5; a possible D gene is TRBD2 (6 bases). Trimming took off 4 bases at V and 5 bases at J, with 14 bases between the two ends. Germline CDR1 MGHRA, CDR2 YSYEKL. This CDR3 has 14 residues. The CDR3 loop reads CASSRGTQWETQYF. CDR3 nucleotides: TGCGCCAGCAGCCGCGGGACGCAGTGGGAGACCCAGTACTTC.

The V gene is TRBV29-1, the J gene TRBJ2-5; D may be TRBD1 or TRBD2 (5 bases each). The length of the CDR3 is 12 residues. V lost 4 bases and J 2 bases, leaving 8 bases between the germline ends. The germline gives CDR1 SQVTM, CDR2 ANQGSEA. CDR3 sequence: CSVGEGQETQYF. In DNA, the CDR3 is TGCAGCGTTGGAGAGGGGCAAGAGACCCAGTACTTC.

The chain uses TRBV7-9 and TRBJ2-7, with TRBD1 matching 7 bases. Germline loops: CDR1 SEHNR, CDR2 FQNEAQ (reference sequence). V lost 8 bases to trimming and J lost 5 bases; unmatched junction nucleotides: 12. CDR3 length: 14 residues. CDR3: CASVKQGVRDEQYF. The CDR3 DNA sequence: TGTGCCAGCGTGAAGCAGGGGGTGAGGGACGAGCAGTACTTC.

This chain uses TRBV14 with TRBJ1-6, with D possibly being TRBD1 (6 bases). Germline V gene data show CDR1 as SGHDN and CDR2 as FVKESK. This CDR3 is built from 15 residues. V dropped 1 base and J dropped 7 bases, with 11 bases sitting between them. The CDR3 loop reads CASSQVQGRNSPLHF. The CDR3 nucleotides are TGTGCCAGCAGCCAAGTGCAGGGGAGGAATTCACCCCTCCACTTT.

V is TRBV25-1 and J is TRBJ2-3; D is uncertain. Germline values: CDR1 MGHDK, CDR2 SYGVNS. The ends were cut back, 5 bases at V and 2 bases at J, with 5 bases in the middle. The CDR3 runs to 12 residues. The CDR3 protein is CASSWDTDTQYF. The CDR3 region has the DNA TGTGCCAGCAGTTGGGACACAGATACGCAGTATTTT.

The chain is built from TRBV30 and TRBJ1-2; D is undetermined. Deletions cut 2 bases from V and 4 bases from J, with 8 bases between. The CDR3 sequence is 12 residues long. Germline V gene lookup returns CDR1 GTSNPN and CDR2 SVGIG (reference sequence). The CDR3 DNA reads TGTGCCTGGAGTAACAGCCTCTATGGCTACACCTTC. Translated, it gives CAWSNSLYGYTF. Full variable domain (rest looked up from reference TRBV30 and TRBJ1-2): SQTIHQWPATLVQPVGSPLSLECTVEGTSNPNLYWYRQAAGRGLQLLFYSVGIGQISSEVPQNLSASRPQDRQFILSSKKLLLSDSGFYLCAWSNSLYGYTFGSGTRLTVV.

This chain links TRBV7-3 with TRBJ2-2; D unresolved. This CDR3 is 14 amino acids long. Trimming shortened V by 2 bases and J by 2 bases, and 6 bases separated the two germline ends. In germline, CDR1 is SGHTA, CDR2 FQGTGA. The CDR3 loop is CASSLSHNTGELFF. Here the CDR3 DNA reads TGTGCCAGCAGCTTATCTCACAACACCGGGGAGCTGTTTTTT.

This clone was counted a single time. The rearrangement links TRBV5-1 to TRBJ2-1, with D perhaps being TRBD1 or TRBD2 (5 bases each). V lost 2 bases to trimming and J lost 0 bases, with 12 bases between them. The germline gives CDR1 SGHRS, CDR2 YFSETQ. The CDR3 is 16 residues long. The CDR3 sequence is CASSFGGTYSYNEQFF. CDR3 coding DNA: TGCGCCAGCAGCTTTGGGGGAACCTACTCCTACAATGAGCAGTTCTTC.

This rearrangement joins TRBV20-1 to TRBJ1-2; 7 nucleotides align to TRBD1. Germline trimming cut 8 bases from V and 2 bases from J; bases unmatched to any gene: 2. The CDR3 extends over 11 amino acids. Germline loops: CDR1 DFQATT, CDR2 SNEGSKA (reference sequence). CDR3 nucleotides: TGCAGTTTACAGGGGAACTATGGCTACACCTTC. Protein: CSLQGNYGYTF.

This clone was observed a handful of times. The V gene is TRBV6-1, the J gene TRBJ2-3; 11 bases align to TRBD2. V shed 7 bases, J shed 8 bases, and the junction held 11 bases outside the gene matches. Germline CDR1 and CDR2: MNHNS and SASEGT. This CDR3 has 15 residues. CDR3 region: CASKSLAGGPGTQYF. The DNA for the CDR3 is TGTGCCAGCAAGAGTCTAGCGGGGGGCCCTGGTACGCAGTATTTT.

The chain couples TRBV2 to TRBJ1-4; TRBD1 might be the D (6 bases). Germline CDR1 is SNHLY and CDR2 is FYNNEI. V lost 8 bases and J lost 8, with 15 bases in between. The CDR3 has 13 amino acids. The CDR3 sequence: CASGGARGEKLFF. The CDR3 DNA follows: TGTGCCAGCGGGGGGGCACGAGGGGAAAAACTGTTTTTT.

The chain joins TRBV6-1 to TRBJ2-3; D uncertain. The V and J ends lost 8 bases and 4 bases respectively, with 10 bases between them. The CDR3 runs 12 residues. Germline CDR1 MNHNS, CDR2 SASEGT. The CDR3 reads CASRLWSDTQYF. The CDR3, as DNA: TGTGCCAGCCGACTGTGGTCAGATACGCAGTATTTT.

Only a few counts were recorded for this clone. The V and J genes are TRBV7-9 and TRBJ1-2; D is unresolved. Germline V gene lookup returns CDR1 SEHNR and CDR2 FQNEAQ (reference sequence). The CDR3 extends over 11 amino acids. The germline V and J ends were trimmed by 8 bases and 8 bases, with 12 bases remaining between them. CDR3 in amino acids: CASGSGGGYTF. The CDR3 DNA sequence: TGTGCCAGCGGATCAGGCGGCGGCTACACCTTC. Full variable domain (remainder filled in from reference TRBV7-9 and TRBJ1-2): DTGVSQNPRHKITKRGQNVTFRCDPISEHNRLYWYRQTLGQGPEFLTYFQNEAQLEKSRLLSDRFSAERPKGSFSTLEIQRTEQGDSAMYLCASGSGGGYTFGSGTRLTVV.

CDR3 coding DNA: TGTGCCTGGGCAGGGGAGCGGGAGACCCAGTACTTC. Encoded protein: CAWAGERETQYF. The chain combines TRBV30 with TRBJ2-5; TRBD1 is a possible D gene (6 bases). The length of the CDR3 is 12 residues. Germline-derived CDR1 and CDR2 are GTSNPN and SVGIG (reference sequence). V lost 5 bases to trimming and J lost 5 bases, with 12 bases between them.

In DNA form, the CDR3 reads TGTGCCAGCAGCTTGATAAGGGTAGACTATGGCTACACCTTC. Residues: CASSLIRVDYGYTF. The V and J genes are TRBV5-6 and TRBJ1-2; D is ambiguous. The CDR3 is 14 residues long. Germline CDR1 is SGHDT and CDR2 is YYEEEE. Trimming shortened V by 1 base and J by 3 bases, and 10 bases separated the two germline ends.

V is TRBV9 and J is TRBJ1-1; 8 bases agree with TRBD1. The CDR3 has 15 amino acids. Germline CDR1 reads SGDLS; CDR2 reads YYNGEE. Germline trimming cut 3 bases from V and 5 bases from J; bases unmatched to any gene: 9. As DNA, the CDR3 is TGTGCCAGCAGCGCTTATGCAGGGGGCGCGACTGAAGCTTTCTTT. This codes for CASSAYAGGATEAFF.

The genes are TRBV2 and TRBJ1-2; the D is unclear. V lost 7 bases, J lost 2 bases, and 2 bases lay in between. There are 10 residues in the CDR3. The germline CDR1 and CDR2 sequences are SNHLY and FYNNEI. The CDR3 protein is CASTNYGYTF. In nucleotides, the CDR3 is TGTGCCAGCACGAACTATGGCTACACCTTC.